A single TCR beta chain is shown here with its context. Its antigen is undetermined. The sample is drawn from a study of response to subunit inactivated influenza vaccine. Overall study findings and caveats: T cells newly recruited by each seasonal influenza vaccination are few, the authors suggested.

From the RT-PCR reads, TCRdb called clonotypes with MiXCR, one entry per CDR3 protein. Here the sample spans 860,000 or so distinct CDR3 sequences, 21% being singletons. CDR1 is MNHNS, CDR2 SASEGT, per germline. The CDR3 consists of 16 residues. V gave up 6 bases and J gave up 3 bases, with 17 bases separating them. The clonotype originates from a man aged 45-60 years who received an inactivated influenza vaccine. The chain recombines TRBV6-1 with TRBJ2-2, with D perhaps matching TRBD2 (6 bases). This material consisted of PBMCs from blood, taken 5 days after vaccination. CDR3 coding DNA: TGTGCCAGCAGGCCAGGAACAGGAGGGGACACCGGGGAGCTGTTTTTT. The encoded protein is CASRPGTGGDTGELFF.